Listed below are T cell receptor beta chains from one sample, sequenced in a study of neurological immune-mediated disorders. TCRdb re-analysed the 5' RACE reads in MiXCR, keeping a single row per CDR3 protein. This sample has about 71,000 distinct CDR3 sequences, with around 13% found just once. The sample taken for sequencing was PBMCs. The receptors stem from a female donor with HTLV-1-associated myelopathy (HAM/TSP). The CDR3 runs from the conserved cysteine through the conserved F or W. The D gene is left open where the match is weak. Part of the rows lack a size; the others show once, few, many or a class for expanded clones.

TRBJ2-5,many,TRBV20-1,14,-,TGCAGTGCGCAAAACTCCAGGGGCAGAGAGACCCAGTACTTC,CSAQNSRGRETQYF
TRBJ1-2,many,TRBV5-1,13,-,TGCGCCAGCAGCCTAGGAGGGGGGAAAGGCTACACCTTC,CASSLGGGKGYTF
TRBJ2-3,many,TRBV9,14,-,TGTGCCAGCAGCGTAGTCTCTGGGTCAGATACGCAGTATTTT,CASSVVSGSDTQYF
TRBJ2-1,few,TRBV12-3/TRBV12-4,16,TRBD1,TGTGCCAGCAGTTTACCCGGGACAGGGACAGACAATGAGCAGTTCTTC,CASSLPGTGTDNEQFF
TRBJ2-3,many,TRBV3-1,14,-,TGTGCCAGCAGTCTCGGCCTTCGCACAGATACGCAGTATTTT,CASSLGLRTDTQYF
TRBJ2-3,-,TRBV5-1,15,-,TGCGCCAGCAGCTTGGGCCGGGGATACACAGATACGCAGTATTTT,CASSLGRGYTDTQYF
TRBJ1-5,few,TRBV20-1,14,-,TGCAGTGCTAGTGGGGACCATAGCAATCAGCCCCAGCATTTT,CSASGDHSNQPQHF
TRBJ2-7,many,TRBV7-8,14,-,TGTGCCAGCAGTCCGCTAGGTGCCGGGGCTGAGCAGTACTTC,CASSPLGAGAEQYF
TRBJ2-1,many,TRBV10-1,16,TRBD1,TGCGCCAGCAGTGGACGACGGCAGGGGGTAATGGATGAGCAGTTCTTC,CASSGRRQGVMDEQFF
TRBJ2-5,many,TRBV7-2,13,-,TGTGCCAGCAGCTTCCAATCAATAGAGACCCAGTACTTC,CASSFQSIETQYF
TRBJ2-2,once,TRBV20-1,15,-,TGCAGTGCTAGAGGGCAGTTTTTGGGTACAAGGGAGCTGTTTTTT,CSARGQFLGTRELFF
TRBJ1-1,many,TRBV30,21,-,TGTGCCTGGCATAGAGGAGGGACGGAGATCCCCCATCGAAAACGGGGCACTGAAGCTTTCTTT,CAWHRGGTEIPHRKRGTEAFF
TRBJ2-7,many,TRBV25-1,12,-,TGTGCCAGCAGTAAGAGTTCCTACGAGCAGTACTTC,CASSKSSYEQYF
TRBJ2-1,many,TRBV5-1,16,-,TGCGCCAGCAGCTTGGCTGGACAAGTATCCTACAATGAGCAGTTCTTC,CASSLAGQVSYNEQFF
TRBJ1-2,many,TRBV20-1,12,-,TGCAGTGCTAGAAACAGGGACTATGGCTACACCTTC,CSARNRDYGYTF
TRBJ1-6,many,TRBV18,15,-,TGTGCCAGCTCACCAGGGGACCGGGGAAGTTCACCCCTCCACTTT,CASSPGDRGSSPLHF
TRBJ2-7,-,TRBV5-1,14,-,TGCGCCAGCAGCTTGGTGGGGGGCGCGTACGGGCAGTACTTC,CASSLVGGAYGQYF
TRBJ2-6,-,TRBV19,15,-,TGTGCCAGTAGTATCGGAGGGACTGGGGCCAACGTCCTGACTTTC,CASSIGGTGANVLTF
TRBJ2-2,many,TRBV5-1,16,-,TGCGCCAGCAGCTTGGATGGTAGCGTCGGCACCGGGGAGCTGTTTTTT,CASSLDGSVGTGELFF
TRBJ2-6,many,TRBV3-1,13,TRBD1,TGTGCCAGCAGCCAAGGGACAGGGACTTTCCTGACTTTC,CASSQGTGTFLTF
TRBJ1-1,many,TRBV20-1,13,-,TGCAGTGCTAGGGCAGGGATGGATACTGAAGCTTTCTTT,CSARAGMDTEAFF
TRBJ2-5,few,TRBV12-3/TRBV12-4,16,-,TGTGCCAGCAGTTTAAACCACCGGGACCCCCAAGAGACCCAGTACTTC,CASSLNHRDPQETQYF
TRBJ2-1,many,TRBV14,16,TRBD1,TGTGCCAGCAGACGTATACCGGGACAGGGGGTCAATGAGCAGTTCTTC,CASRRIPGQGVNEQFF
TRBJ1-5,many,TRBV2,15,-,TGTGCCAGCAGTGAGATCCAGGGCTACAATCAGCCCCAGCATTTT,CASSEIQGYNQPQHF
TRBJ2-2,few,TRBV7-8,18,-,TGTGCCAGCAGCTCCCCAGCGGCGCCTTCAAAGGGGACCGGGGAGCTGTTTTTT,CASSSPAAPSKGTGELFF
TRBJ2-7,many,TRBV21-1,16,-,TGTGCCAGCAGCAAAGCGCAACAGCCATCCTCCTACGAGCAGTACTTC,CASSKAQQPSSYEQYF
TRBJ1-4,many,TRBV4-1,15,-,TGCGCCAGCAGCCAAGATTTGGCCACTAATGAAAAACTGTTTTTT,CASSQDLATNEKLFF
TRBJ1-2,-,TRBV25-1,14,-,TGTGCCAGCAGCCCACGAGAAGGGGGCTATGGCTACACCTTC,CASSPREGGYGYTF
TRBJ1-6,many,TRBV20-1,16,TRBD1,TGCAGTGCTAGAGATGGGGCCGACAGGGCGGCTTCACCCCTCCACTTT,CSARDGADRAASPLHF
TRBJ1-2,many,TRBV3-1,14,-,TGTGCCAGCAGCCAAGATCCATTCCGCTATGGCTACACCTTC,CASSQDPFRYGYTF
TRBJ2-2,-,TRBV9,17,TRBD2,TGTGCCAGCAGCCTAAGGACTAGCGGGGGACCGGGCGGGGAGCTGTTTTTT,CASSLRTSGGPGGELFF
TRBJ1-1,-,TRBV5-1,16,-,TGTGTCAGCAGCTTGTTACCCCCAGGGCTGAACACTGAAGCTTTCTTT,CVSSLLPPGLNTEAFF